A single sample gave rise to the 14 T cell receptor beta chains below, sequenced in a study of cytomegalovirus exposure and HLA in healthy donors. Both 60 Vbeta primers and 13 Jbeta primers went into the PCR. The repertoire was sequenced with immunoSEQ multiplex PCR; TCRdb's copy has only in-frame clones and lacks some. The data show about 180,000 clones, with around 81% seen just once and roughly 4.9% held by the top ten. The sample comprised PBMCs. These receptors originate from a woman in her late teens or twenties in good health and CMV-seropositive.

V is TRBV4-2 and J is TRBJ2-2; D call uncertain. The CDR3 covers 13 residues. The ends were cut back, 4 bases at V and 4 bases at J, with 7 bases in the middle. Germline values: CDR1 LGHNA, CDR2 YNFKEQ. CDR3 DNA sequence: TGTGCCAGCAGCCCCCGACTCACCGGGGAGCTGTTTTTT. Protein product: CASSPRLTGELFF.

In this sample, this clone turned up once. The rearrangement joins TRBV28 to TRBJ2-6; the D is unclear. Per germline, CDR1 MDHEN and CDR2 SYDVKM. Trimming cost V 5 bases and J 12 bases, with 14 bases left between them. CDR3 size: 13 residues. The chain's CDR3 is CASSPIEEAVLTF. The DNA for the CDR3 is TGTGCCAGCAGTCCAATAGAAGAGGCCGTCCTGACTTTC. Full variable domain (remainder filled in from reference TRBV28 and TRBJ2-6): DVKVTQSSRYLVKRTGEKVFLECVQDMDHENMFWYRQDPGLGLRLIYFSYDVKMKEKGDIPEGYSVSREKKERFSLILESASTNQTSMYLCASSPIEEAVLTFGAGSRLTVL.

The chain carries TRBV7-7 and TRBJ2-1; 8 nucleotides agree with TRBD2. CDR1 and CDR2 (germline): SSHAT, FNYEAQ (reference sequence). This CDR3 has 16 residues. V gave up 5 bases and J gave up 5 bases; unmatched junction bases: 11. Here the CDR3 reads CASSRNSGVANNEQFF. The CDR3 DNA follows: TGTGCCAGCAGCCGAAATAGCGGGGTAGCGAACAATGAGCAGTTCTTC.

The rearrangement uses TRBV7-3 and TRBJ2-3, with 8 bases matching TRBD1. This CDR3 has 15 residues. The trim removed 2 bases at V and 6 bases at J, leaving 7 bases unmatched. The V gene's germline CDR1 is SGHTA and CDR2 FQGTGA. CDR3 protein: CASSLGMTGEDTQYF. CDR3 nucleotide sequence: TGTGCCAGCAGCTTAGGAATGACAGGGGAGGATACGCAGTATTTT.

This clone was detected a few times. The chain couples TRBV6-5 to TRBJ2-3, with a possible D match to TRBD2 (6 bases). Germline CDR1 is MNHEY and CDR2 is SVGAGI. The ends were cut back, 0 bases at V and 4 bases at J, with 11 bases in the middle. The CDR3 has 15 residues. In DNA, the CDR3 is TGTGCCAGCAGTTACTCGGTAGGAGGGTCAGATACGCAGTATTTT. Amino acid sequence: CASSYSVGGSDTQYF.

The J gene is TRBJ2-3, the V gene TRBV11-2, with D perhaps TRBD1 (5 bases). The V end lost 1 base, the J end lost 4 bases, and 12 bases lay between the germline ends. The CDR3 consists of 15 residues. Germline V gene lookup returns CDR1 SGHAT and CDR2 FQNNGV. CDR3 coding DNA: TGTGCCAGCAGCTTAGGGGGTTTAGGGGCAGATACGCAGTATTTT. This translates into CASSLGGLGADTQYF.

This clone came up once. The V and J genes are TRBV19 and TRBJ2-1, with TRBD1 identical over 8 bases. The V segment lost 7 bases and the J segment 0 bases; nucleotides outside the gene matches: 5. The CDR3 extends over 15 amino acids. Germline values: CDR1 LNHDA, CDR2 SQIVND (reference sequence). The CDR3 DNA reads as TGTGCCAGTACTTGGACAGGGAGCTCCTACAATGAGCAGTTCTTC. This codes for CASTWTGSSYNEQFF.

CDR3 region: CASSVAPQGAGNTIYF. The CDR3 DNA sequence: TGTGCCAGCAGCGTAGCTCCACAGGGAGCTGGAAACACCATATATTTT. J is TRBJ1-3 and V is TRBV9, with D tentatively TRBD1 (6 bases). CDR1 and CDR2 from the germline V gene are SGDLS and YYNGEE. V was clipped by 0 bases and J by 2 bases, with 12 bases between them. There are 16 residues in the CDR3.

This chain links TRBV7-2 with TRBJ2-2; a possible D gene is TRBD1 (7 bases). Trimming left V 4 bases short and J 2 bases short, with 20 bases between. Germline CDR1 and CDR2: SGHTA and FQGNSA. The CDR3 length is 18 residues. The CDR3 DNA sequence: TGTGCCAGCAGCTCCGGAACGAACAGGGGAGGTAACACCGGGGAGCTGTTTTTT. This sequence encodes CASSSGTNRGGNTGELFF.

Concerning this clone itself: One end of the junction does not line up with germline, which may come from a read error. The J gene is TRBJ1-1, the V gene TRBV5-1, with 9 bases fitting TRBD1. This CDR3 spans 16 amino acids. Germline values: CDR1 SGHRS, CDR2 YFSETQ. DNA of the CDR3: TGCGCCAGCAGCCCGAGAGGGACAGGGAGGAACCCTGAAGCTTTCTTT. It is translated as CASSPRGTGRNPEAFF.

The CDR3 is CASRTGYKEGGYTF. The CDR3 nucleotides read TGTGCCAGCAGAACCGGGTATAAGGAAGGTGGCTACACCTTC. V and J are TRBV2 and TRBJ1-2; no clear D. Looked up from germline, CDR1 is SNHLY and CDR2 is FYNNEI. This CDR3 spans 14 amino acids. V was cut by 6 bases and J by 7 bases, with 18 bases left in between.

For this clone: At one end the junction does not follow the germline gene, possibly because of a read error. The genes are TRBV2 and TRBJ2-6, with a weak D call TRBD2 (6 bases). Germline V gives CDR1 SNHLY, CDR2 FYNNEI. The CDR3 has 15 amino acids. The CDR3 sequence is CASSVLGGGANGLTF. In nucleotides, the CDR3 is TGTGCCAGCAGTGTCTTGGGGGGTGGGGCCAACGGCCTGACTTTC.

This chain uses TRBV27 with TRBJ1-5; 11 bases line up with TRBD1. V gave up 0 bases and J gave up 7 bases; unmatched junction bases: 2. Germline V gene sequence: CDR1 MNHEY, CDR2 SMNVEV (reference sequence). CDR3 size: 15 residues. CDR3 loop: CASSLSGTGGQPQHF. The CDR3 DNA reads TGTGCCAGCAGTTTATCAGGGACAGGGGGGCAGCCCCAGCATTTT.

In its sample, this clone was seen a few times. The chain carries TRBV4-1 and TRBJ2-3, with TRBD2 matching over 9 bases. Germline V CDR1 and CDR2: MGHRA, YSYEKL. V was clipped by 1 base and J by 1 base; unmatched bases: 15. This CDR3 spans 20 amino acids. The CDR3 spells CASSQGGLAGGPFGTDTQYF. CDR3 bases: TGCGCCAGCAGCCAAGGGGGGTTGGCGGGGGGGCCTTTTGGCACAGATACGCAGTATTTT.